This TCR beta chain was recorded in a study of human T cells and chemical hapten exposure. Germline V gene data show CDR1 as SEHNR and CDR2 as FQNEAQ (reference sequence). V lost 5 bases to trimming and J lost 1 base, with 14 bases between them. The CDR3 spans 16 residues. This clonotype was observed a few times. TCRdb re-derived calls from the RACE reads in MiXCR, one entry per CDR3 protein. The table includes fewer than 300,000 distinct CDR3 sequences, 7.5% to 8% detected once. Documented time point: pre-sensitization, week 0. Treatment indicated: therapeutic diphenylcyclopropenone sensitization with weekly scalp DPC.

This chain connects TRBV7-9 to TRBJ2-2, with D perhaps TRBD1 (6 bases). Here the sequenced sample was whole blood, taken in connection with sensitization to the hapten diphenylcyclopropenone (DPC). The TCR originated in a man in his late teens or twenties with alopecia areata. Some clones in this sample may be carry-over from other donors' samples. In DNA, the CDR3 is TGTGCCAGCAGCCTTCACCCGGGACAGAACACCGGGGAGCTGTTTTTT. Residues: CASSLHPGQNTGELFF.